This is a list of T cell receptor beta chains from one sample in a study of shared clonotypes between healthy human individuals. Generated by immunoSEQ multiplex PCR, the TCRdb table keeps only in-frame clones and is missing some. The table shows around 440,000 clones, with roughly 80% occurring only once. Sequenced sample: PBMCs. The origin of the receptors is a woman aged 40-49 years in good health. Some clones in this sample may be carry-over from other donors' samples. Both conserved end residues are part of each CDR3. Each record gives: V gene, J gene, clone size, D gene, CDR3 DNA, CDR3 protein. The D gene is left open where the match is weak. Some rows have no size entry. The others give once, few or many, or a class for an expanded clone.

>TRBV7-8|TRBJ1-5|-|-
TGTGCCAGCAGCGAACAGGTAGATCAGCCCCAGCATTTT
CASSEQVDQPQHF
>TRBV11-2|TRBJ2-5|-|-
TGTGCCAGCAGCTTAGGCGGGATACAAGAGACCCAGTACTTC
CASSLGGIQETQYF
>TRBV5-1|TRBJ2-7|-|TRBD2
TGCGCCAGCAGCTCGACTAGCGGGGCTAGCGGGGACGAGCAGTACTTC
CASSSTSGASGDEQYF
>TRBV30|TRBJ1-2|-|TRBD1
TGTGCCCGCCCCGGACAGGGAGGCTATGGCTACACCTTC
CARPGQGGYGYTF
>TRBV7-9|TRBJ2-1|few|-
TGTGCCAGCAGGCGAGACACGGACGATGAGCAGTTCTTC
CASRRDTDDEQFF
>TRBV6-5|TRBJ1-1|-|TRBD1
TGTGCCAGCAGTTGCTCAGGGGGGAACACTGAAGCTTTCTTT
CASSCSGGNTEAFF
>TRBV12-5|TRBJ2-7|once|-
TGTGCTAGTCCCCCGGCGGGACCCTCCTACGAGCAGTACTTC
CASPPAGPSYEQYF
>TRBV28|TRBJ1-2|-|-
TGTGCCAGCAGTTCGAACCAGGTGGTTTGGAATGGCTACACCTTC
CASSSNQVVWNGYTF
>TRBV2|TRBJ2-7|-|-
TGTGCCAGCAGTGGTCCGGTTTTAGGGTTGCTGTACTTC
CASSGPVLGLLYF
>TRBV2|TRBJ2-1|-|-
TGTGCCAGCAGCCGTACCTACAATGAGCAGTTCTTC
CASSRTYNEQFF
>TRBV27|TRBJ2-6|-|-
TGTGCCAGCAGTTTAGCGGGGGCCAACGTCCTGACTTTC
CASSLAGANVLTF
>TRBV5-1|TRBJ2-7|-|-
TGCGCCAGCAGCTTGGTACCAGGGAAATACGAGCAGTACTTC
CASSLVPGKYEQYF
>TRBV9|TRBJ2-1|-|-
TGTGCCAGCAGCATGGGGGGACCTACCTACAATGAGCAGTTCTTC
CASSMGGPTYNEQFF
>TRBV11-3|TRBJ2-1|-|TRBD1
TGTGCCAGCAGCTCCCGGGACAGGTTGGGCAATGAGCAGTTCTTC
CASSSRDRLGNEQFF
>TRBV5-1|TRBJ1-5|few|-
TGCGCCAGCAGCTCAAGGAACAGGGTCAATAGCAATCAGCCCCAGCATTTT
CASSSRNRVNSNQPQHF
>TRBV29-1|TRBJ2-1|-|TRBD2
TGCAGCGCCAGACTAGCGGGAGTTCACAATGAGCAGTTCTTC
CSARLAGVHNEQFF
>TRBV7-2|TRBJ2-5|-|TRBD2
TGTGCCAGCAGCTTCGGGACTAGCGGGACCAGGCAAGAGACCCAGTACTTC
CASSFGTSGTRQETQYF
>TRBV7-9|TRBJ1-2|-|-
TGTGCCAGCAGCTTAGCGTTGGTTGCAGTGAGGGGCTACACCTTC
CASSLALVAVRGYTF
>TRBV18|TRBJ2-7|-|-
TGTGCCAGCTCCCCGTCGGGCGGGATTTCCTACGAGCAGTACTTC
CASSPSGGISYEQYF
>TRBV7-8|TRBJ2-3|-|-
TGTGCCAGCAGCTTAGGGTTTGCTACCACAGATACGCAGTATTTT
CASSLGFATTDTQYF
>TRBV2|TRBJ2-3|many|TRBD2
TGTGCCAGCAAGGCGGGAGGGCCTGAAGATACGCAGTATTTT
CASKAGGPEDTQYF
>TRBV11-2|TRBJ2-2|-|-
TGTGCCAGCAGCCACCCCGGGGGGGAGCTGTTTTTT
CASSHPGGELFF
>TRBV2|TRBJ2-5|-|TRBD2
TGTGCCAGCAGTGGTAGCGGGAAAGAGACCCAGTACTTC
CASSGSGKETQYF
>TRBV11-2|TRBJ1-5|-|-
TGTGCCAGCACCCGGAGGGATGGCAATCAGCCCCAGCATTTT
CASTRRDGNQPQHF
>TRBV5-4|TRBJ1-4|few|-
TGTGCCAGCAGCTTGGCCGAGGGGGCTAATGAAAAACTGTTTTTT
CASSLAEGANEKLFF
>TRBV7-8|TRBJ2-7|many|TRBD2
TGTGCCAGCAGCTTGCCGACTAGCGGGCTACTTTTCGAGCAGTACTTC
CASSLPTSGLLFEQYF
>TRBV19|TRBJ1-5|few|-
TGTGCCAGTAGTACCGTGGGACGGGGAGCGGTTCAGCAGCCCCAGCATTTT
CASSTVGRGAVQQPQHF
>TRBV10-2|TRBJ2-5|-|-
TGCGCCAGCAGTGGAAGTAAGGAGACCCAGTACTTC
CASSGSKETQYF
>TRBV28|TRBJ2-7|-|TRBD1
TGTGCCAGCAGTTCAACCGGACAGGGGCGGTACGAGCAGTACTTC
CASSSTGQGRYEQYF
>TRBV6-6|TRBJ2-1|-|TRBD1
TGTGCCAGCAGTCCCCTCGGGACAGAAGACATCGGTGAGCAGTTCTTC
CASSPLGTEDIGEQFF
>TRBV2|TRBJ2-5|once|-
TGTGCCAGCAGGGGATGGGAGACCCAGTACTTC
CASRGWETQYF
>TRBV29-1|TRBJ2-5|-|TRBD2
TGCAGCGTCGGCTTGGCGGGAGAGCCGCCAGAGACCCAGTACTTC
CSVGLAGEPPETQYF
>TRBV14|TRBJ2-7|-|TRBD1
TGTGCCAGCAGCCAAGAGGGGGGGACAGGGATAGACGAGCAGTACTTC
CASSQEGGTGIDEQYF
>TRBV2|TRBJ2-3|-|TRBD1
TGTGCCAGCAGATCCGGGACAGGGGGCACAGATACGCAGTATTTT
CASRSGTGGTDTQYF
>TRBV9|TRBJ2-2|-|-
TGTGCCAGCAGCCTCGGGACACCAGGAATGGTGAACACCGGGGAGCTGTTTTTT
CASSLGTPGMVNTGELFF
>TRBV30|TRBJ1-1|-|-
TGTGCCTGGAGTGGCGGACGGAGGGTAGCTTTCTTT
CAWSGGRRVAFF
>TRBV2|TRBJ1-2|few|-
TGTGCCAGCAGTGAAGCGGGGACCTATGGCTACACCTTC
CASSEAGTYGYTF
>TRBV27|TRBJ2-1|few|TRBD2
TGTGCCAGCAAAATTAGCGGGGCCTACAATGAGCAGTTCTTC
CASKISGAYNEQFF
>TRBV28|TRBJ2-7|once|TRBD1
TGTGCCATCACCCTAGGGACAGGGTTAGGGTACGAGCAGTACTTC
CAITLGTGLGYEQYF
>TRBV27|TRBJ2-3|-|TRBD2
TGTGCCAGCAGACTAGCGGTGGCTCGCACAGATACGCAGTATTTT
CASRLAVARTDTQYF
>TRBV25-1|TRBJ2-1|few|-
TGTGCCAGCATGGGGTTAAATGAGCAGTTCTTC
CASMGLNEQFF
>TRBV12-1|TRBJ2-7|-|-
TGTGCCTCTCCCGGGCGAGGGGAAGACTTC
CASPGRGEDF
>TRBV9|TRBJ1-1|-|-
TGTGCCAGCAGCGCTCAACCGGGACTAAGGAACACTGAAGCTTTCTTT
CASSAQPGLRNTEAFF
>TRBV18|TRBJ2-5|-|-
TGTGCCAGCTCACCAGGGGAAGCCCAAGAGACCCAGTACTTC
CASSPGEAQETQYF
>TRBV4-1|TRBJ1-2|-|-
TGCGCCAGCAGCCAAGATGGTTGGGGGTCTTATGGCTACACCTTC
CASSQDGWGSYGYTF
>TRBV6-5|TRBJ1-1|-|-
TGTGCCAGCAGTTATATTATGAACACTGAAGCTTTCTTT
CASSYIMNTEAFF
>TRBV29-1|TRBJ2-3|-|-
TGCAGCGTTGAAGGCCGACACACGGATACGCAGTATTTT
CSVEGRHTDTQYF
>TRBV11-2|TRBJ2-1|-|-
TGTGCCAGCAGCCCCGGGGTGAATGAGCAGTTCTTC
CASSPGVNEQFF
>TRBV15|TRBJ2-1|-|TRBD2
TGTGCCACCAGCAGAGATGAACCGGGAGGCCCTATTGCTGAGCAGTTCTTC
CATSRDEPGGPIAEQFF
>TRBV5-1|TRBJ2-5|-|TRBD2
TGCGCCAGCAGCTTGGATCCGGGACTAGCGGATATGACCCAGTACTTC
CASSLDPGLADMTQYF
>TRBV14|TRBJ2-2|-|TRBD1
TGTGCCAGCAGCCACACCGGGACAGGGATCCTTGACACCGGGGAGCTGTTTTTT
CASSHTGTGILDTGELFF
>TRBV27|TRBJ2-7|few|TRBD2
TGTGCCAGCAGTTTGGTTATTAGCGGGAGCCCCTACGAGCAGTACTTC
CASSLVISGSPYEQYF
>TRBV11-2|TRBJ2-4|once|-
TGTGCCAGCAGCTCCCGGAGTGTGGAGTACTTC
CASSSRSVEYF
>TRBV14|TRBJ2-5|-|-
TGTGCCAGCAGCGTAGCGAAGTTGGAGGGAACAGCCTCCACCACCCCAGCGACCCAGTACTTC
CASSVAKLEGTASTTPATQYF
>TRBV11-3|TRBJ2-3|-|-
TGTGCCAGCAGCCTCAAAGCTGGGGTAACGGGGGATACGCAGTATTTT
CASSLKAGVTGDTQYF
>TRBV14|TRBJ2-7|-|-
TGTGCCAGCAGCCAAGATAAGGCGTGGGGGGACCTGGGGCGGCTAACCTACGAGCAGTACTTC
CASSQDKAWGDLGRLTYEQYF
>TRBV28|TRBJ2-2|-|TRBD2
TGTGCCAGCCTAGCTTGGCGGGAGGGTGGCGGGGAGCTGTTTTTT
CASLAWREGGGELFF